This TCR beta chain was identified in a study of OX40 agonist ivuxolimab in advanced cancers. The length of the CDR3 is 17 residues. J lost 5 bases, V lost 3 bases, and 11 bases had no gene match. Germline V gene sequence: CDR1 LGHNA, CDR2 YSLEER. Only in-frame clones appear in the TCRdb table, and some are missing; sequencing was by immunoSEQ multiplex PCR. There are under 85,000 clones in the sample; over 85% occur only once, and 5.5% to 7% lies in the top ten. This receptor was identified in an adult with an advanced solid tumor such as melanoma, head and neck, liver or kidney cancer. The rearrangement joins TRBV4-3 to TRBJ2-1; 9 bases align to TRBD2. The source material was CD4+ or CD8+ T cells sorted from blood, sampled in a trial of the OX40 agonist ivuxolimab. The CDR3: CASSQRLRGGRDNEQFF. The CDR3 DNA is TGCGCCAGCAGCCAGAGACTGCGGGGGGGCCGGGACAATGAGCAGTTCTTC.